This T cell receptor beta chain was sequenced during a study of cytotoxic CD8 clonotypes in ibrutinib-treated CLL. Study details: Of the patients, eleven to twelve were relapsed/refractory, over 14 treatment-naive and fewer than 18 IGHV unmutated. Partial response occurred in roughly 25 patients and complete response in 2; at median approximately 70 months, roughly 14 remained remitted and some 12 progressed. Sequenced samples delivered averages of around 250,000 productive templates and about 90,000 productive rearrangements. Overall study results and limits: Clonality grew at ibrutinib response; at progression, it decreased back toward baseline.

Germline V lookup: CDR1 SGHRS, CDR2 YFSETQ. After removal of 4 bases from V and 4 bases from J, the junction contained 4 bases not matched to a gene. The CDR3 loop spans 14 amino acids. The table came from immunoSEQ multiplex PCR; TCRdb's copy has only in-frame clones and leaves some out. The sample yields more than 60,000 clones, roughly 85% seen once. With regard to this clone: Its antigen is not known.

Sequencing used PBMCs, obtained after 24 months of ibrutinib treatment. This sequence originates from a human donor with chronic lymphocytic leukemia. The J gene is TRBJ2-1, the V gene TRBV5-1, with TRBD2 matching 8 bases. The CDR3 here is CASSPGLDYNEQFF. The CDR3 nucleotides read TGCGCCAGCAGCCCGGGACTAGATTACAATGAGCAGTTCTTC.